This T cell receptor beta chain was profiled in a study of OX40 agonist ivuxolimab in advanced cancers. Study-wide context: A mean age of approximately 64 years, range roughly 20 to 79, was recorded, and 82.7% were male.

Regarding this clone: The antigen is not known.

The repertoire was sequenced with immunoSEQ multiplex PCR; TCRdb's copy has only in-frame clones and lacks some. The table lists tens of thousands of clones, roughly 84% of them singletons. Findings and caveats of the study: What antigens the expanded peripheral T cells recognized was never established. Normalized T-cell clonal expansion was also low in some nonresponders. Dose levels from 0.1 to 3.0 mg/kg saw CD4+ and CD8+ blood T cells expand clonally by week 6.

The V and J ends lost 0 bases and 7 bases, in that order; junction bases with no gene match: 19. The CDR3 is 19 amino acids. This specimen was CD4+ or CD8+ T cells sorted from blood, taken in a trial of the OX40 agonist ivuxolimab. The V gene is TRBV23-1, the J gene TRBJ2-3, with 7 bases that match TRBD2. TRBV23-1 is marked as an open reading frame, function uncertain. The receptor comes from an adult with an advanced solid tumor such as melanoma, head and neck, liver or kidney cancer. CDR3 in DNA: TGCGCCAGCAGTCAATCGTCCCGGGACTACATTTCATCCACCCATACGCAGTATTTT. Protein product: CASSQSSRDYISSTHTQYF.